This is a list of T cell receptor beta chains from one sample in a study of blood T cell repertoires in COVID-19. This table comes from immunoSEQ multiplex PCR, and its TCRdb copy is limited to in-frame clones, with some not included. The table records roughly 380,000 clones, about nine tenths of them present only once. Sequenced: peripheral blood. Source of these receptors: an older woman with COVID-19, enrolled during active disease. Both conserved end residues are part of each CDR3. D genes are given only for firm matches. Clone sizes are given selectively: once, few, many, or a class where the clone is expanded.

TRBJ1-3 TRBD1 TRBV5-1 . CASSPGQVVYGNTIYF TGCGCCAGCAGCCCCGGACAGGTGGTCTACGGAAACACCATATATTTT
TRBJ2-7 . TRBV10-2 . CASSEAVYEQYF TGCGCCAGCAGTGAGGCAGTCTACGAGCAGTACTTC
TRBJ1-1 . TRBV9 . CASSVEDRLNTEAFF TGTGCCAGCAGCGTAGAAGACAGGTTGAACACTGAAGCTTTCTTT
TRBJ1-1 . TRBV5-6 few CASSLDRDTEAFF TGTGCCAGCAGCTTGGACAGGGACACTGAAGCTTTCTTT
TRBJ1-2 TRBD1 TRBV18 few CASLDREYGYTF TGTGCCAGCCTGGACAGGGAGTATGGCTACACCTTC
TRBJ2-5 . TRBV5-4 . CASSLQGIETQYF TGTGCCAGCAGCCTACAGGGTATAGAGACCCAGTACTTC
TRBJ1-1 . TRBV7-3 . CASSLSGDTEAFF TGTGCCAGCAGCTTATCAGGGGACACTGAAGCTTTCTTT
TRBJ1-4 . TRBV7-9 . CASSFRGATNEKLFF TGTGCCAGCAGCTTTCGGGGGGCAACTAATGAAAAACTGTTTTTT
TRBJ1-5 . TRBV9 . CASSVSGFGQPQHF TGTGCCAGCAGCGTATCAGGGTTCGGTCAGCCCCAGCATTTT
TRBJ2-7 . TRBV30 . CAWSAGGEQYF TGTGCCTGGAGTGCCGGGGGAGAGCAGTACTTC
TRBJ1-2 TRBD1 TRBV19 . CASRTGGNYGYTF TGTGCCAGTAGGACAGGGGGAAACTATGGCTACACCTTC
TRBJ2-3 . TRBV6-5 . CASSYGGRTDTQYF TGTGCCAGCAGTTACGGGGGGAGGACAGATACGCAGTATTTT
TRBJ1-2 . TRBV7-9 . CALRTVDGYTF TGTGCCCTAAGGACAGTAGATGGCTACACCTTC
TRBJ1-5 TRBD1 TRBV30 . CAWGQGAKPQHF TGTGCCTGGGGACAGGGGGCTAAGCCCCAGCATTTT
TRBJ2-3 . TRBV28 once CASRLRQSDTQYF TGTGCCAGCAGGCTTAGACAGTCCGATACGCAGTATTTT
TRBJ1-5 . TRBV7-3 few CASSSNSYSNQPQHF TGTGCCAGCAGCTCTAACAGTTATAGCAATCAGCCCCAGCATTTT
TRBJ2-6 TRBD1 TRBV18 . CASSLTPPKDRVAGANVLTF TGTGCCAGCTCACTGACTCCACCAAAGGACAGGGTTGCTGGGGCCAACGTCCTGACTTTC
TRBJ1-6 TRBD1 TRBV5-4 once CASSPGQGAGNSPLHF TGTGCCAGCAGCCCCGGACAGGGGGCCGGTAATTCACCCCTCCACTTT
TRBJ1-1 . TRBV7-9 few CASTLEGTEAFF TGTGCCAGCACCCTGGAGGGCACTGAAGCTTTCTTT
TRBJ1-2 TRBD1 TRBV24-1 . CATSERGPGGYTF TGTGCCACCAGTGAGAGGGGGCCCGGAGGCTACACCTTC
TRBJ2-5 TRBD1 TRBV24-1 . CATSDPTTGRETQYF TGTGCCACCAGTGATCCAACGACAGGGCGAGAGACCCAGTACTTC
TRBJ2-5 . TRBV5-1 . CASSSTGRETQYF TGCGCCAGCAGCTCCACAGGTCGGGAGACCCAGTACTTC
TRBJ2-7 TRBD2 TRBV6-2/TRBV6-3 . CASSSRLAETYEQYF TGTGCCAGCAGTTCCCGACTAGCGGAGACCTACGAGCAGTACTTC
TRBJ2-5 . TRBV7-7 . CASSLSGGGQETQYF TGTGCTAGCAGCTTATCGGGGGGCGGTCAAGAGACCCAGTACTTC